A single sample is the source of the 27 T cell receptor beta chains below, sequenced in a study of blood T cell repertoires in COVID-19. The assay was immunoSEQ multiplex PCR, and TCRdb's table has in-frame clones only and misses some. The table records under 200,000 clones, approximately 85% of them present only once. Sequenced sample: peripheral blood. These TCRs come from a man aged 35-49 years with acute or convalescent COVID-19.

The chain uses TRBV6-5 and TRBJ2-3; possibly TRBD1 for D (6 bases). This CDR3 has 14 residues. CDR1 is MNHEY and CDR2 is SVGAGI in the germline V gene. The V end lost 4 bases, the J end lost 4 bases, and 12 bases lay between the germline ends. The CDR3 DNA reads TGTGCCAGCAGTTTACAGGGTTGGTCAGATACGCAGTATTTT. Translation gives CASSLQGWSDTQYF.

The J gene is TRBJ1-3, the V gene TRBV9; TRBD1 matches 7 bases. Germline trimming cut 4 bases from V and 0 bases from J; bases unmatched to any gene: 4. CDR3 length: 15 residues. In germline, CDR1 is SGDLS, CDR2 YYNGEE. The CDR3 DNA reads TGTGCCAGCAGCAAGGACAGGTTCTCTGGAAACACCATATATTTT. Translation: CASSKDRFSGNTIYF.

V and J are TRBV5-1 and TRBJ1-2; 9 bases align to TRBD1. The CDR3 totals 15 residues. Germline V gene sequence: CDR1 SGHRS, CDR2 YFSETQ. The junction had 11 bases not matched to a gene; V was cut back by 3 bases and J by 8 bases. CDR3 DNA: TGCGCCAGCAGCTATGACGGGGGACAGGGAAGGGGCTACACCTTC. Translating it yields CASSYDGGQGRGYTF. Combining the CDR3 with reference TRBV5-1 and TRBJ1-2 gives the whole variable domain KAGVTQTPRYLIKTRGQQVTLSCSPISGHRSVSWYQQTPGQGLQFLFEYFSETQRNKGNFPGRFSGRQFSNSRSEMNVSTLELGDSALYLCASSYDGGQGRGYTFGSGTRLTVV.

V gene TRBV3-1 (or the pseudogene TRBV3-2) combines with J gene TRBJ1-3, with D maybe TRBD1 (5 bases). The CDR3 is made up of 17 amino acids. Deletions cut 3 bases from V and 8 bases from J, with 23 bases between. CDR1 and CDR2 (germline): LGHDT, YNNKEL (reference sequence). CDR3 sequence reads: CASSHFFSGTHSDTIYF. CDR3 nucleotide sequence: TGTGCCAGCAGCCACTTTTTCTCTGGGACTCACTCGGACACCATATATTTT.

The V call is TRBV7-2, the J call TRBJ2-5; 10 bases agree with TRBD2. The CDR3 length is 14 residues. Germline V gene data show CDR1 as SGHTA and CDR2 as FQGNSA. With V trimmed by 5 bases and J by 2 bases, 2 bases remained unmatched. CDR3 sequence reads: CASSLTSGQETQYF. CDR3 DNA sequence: TGTGCCAGCAGCCTGACTAGCGGGCAAGAGACCCAGTACTTC.

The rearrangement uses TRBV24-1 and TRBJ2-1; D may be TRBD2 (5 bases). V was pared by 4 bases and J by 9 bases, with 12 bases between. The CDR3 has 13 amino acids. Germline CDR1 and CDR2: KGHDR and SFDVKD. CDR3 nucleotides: TGTGCCACCAGTGAGAGGGCGAACGTTGAGCAGTTCTTC. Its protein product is CATSERANVEQFF.

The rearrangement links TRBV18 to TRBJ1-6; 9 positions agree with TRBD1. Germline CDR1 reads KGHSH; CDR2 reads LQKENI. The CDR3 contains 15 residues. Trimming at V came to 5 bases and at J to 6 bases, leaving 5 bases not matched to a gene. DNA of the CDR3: TGTGCCAGCTCATTGGGACAGGGCCTTAATTCACCCCTCCACTTT. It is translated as CASSLGQGLNSPLHF.

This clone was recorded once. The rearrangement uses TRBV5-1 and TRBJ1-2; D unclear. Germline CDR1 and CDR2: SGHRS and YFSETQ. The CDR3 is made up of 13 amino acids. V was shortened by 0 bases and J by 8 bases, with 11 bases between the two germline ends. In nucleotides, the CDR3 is TGCGCCAGCAGCTTGGATTCCACCGGGGGCTACACCTTC. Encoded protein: CASSLDSTGGYTF.

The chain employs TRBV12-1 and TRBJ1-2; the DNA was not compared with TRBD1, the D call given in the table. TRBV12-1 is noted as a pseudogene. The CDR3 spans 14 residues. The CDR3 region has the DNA TGTGCCAGCAGCCGTACAGGGTGGGGCTATGGCTACACCTTC. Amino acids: CASSRTGWGYGYTF.

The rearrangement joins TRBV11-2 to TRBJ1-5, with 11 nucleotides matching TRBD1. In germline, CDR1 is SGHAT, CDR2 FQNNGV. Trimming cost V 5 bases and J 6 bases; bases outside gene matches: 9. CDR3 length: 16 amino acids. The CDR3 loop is CASSPGRTGGLQPQHF. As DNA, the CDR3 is TGTGCCAGCAGCCCGGGTAGGACAGGGGGCCTTCAGCCCCAGCATTTT.

As DNA, the CDR3 is TGTGCCAGCAGCTCAGGCCAGGGGAACTATGGCTACACCTTC. Amino acids: CASSSGQGNYGYTF. This chain joins TRBV9 and TRBJ1-2; tentatively, D is TRBD1 (6 bases). Trimming removed 4 bases from V and 2 bases from J, with 12 bases in between. Germline V gene lookup returns CDR1 SGDLS and CDR2 YYNGEE. The CDR3 runs 14 residues. The full variable domain, rest sourced from reference TRBV9 and TRBJ1-2, is DSGVTQTPKHLITATGQRVTLRCSPRSGDLSVYWYQQSLDQGLQFLIQYYNGEERAKGNILERFSAQQFPDLHSELNLSSLELGDSALYFCASSSGQGNYGYTFGSGTRLTVV.

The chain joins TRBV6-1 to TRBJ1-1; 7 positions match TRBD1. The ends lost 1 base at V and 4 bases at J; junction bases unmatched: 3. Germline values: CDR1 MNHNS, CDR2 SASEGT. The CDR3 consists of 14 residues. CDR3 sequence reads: CASSEDRGGTEAFF. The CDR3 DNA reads TGTGCCAGCAGTGAAGACAGGGGAGGCACTGAAGCTTTCTTT.

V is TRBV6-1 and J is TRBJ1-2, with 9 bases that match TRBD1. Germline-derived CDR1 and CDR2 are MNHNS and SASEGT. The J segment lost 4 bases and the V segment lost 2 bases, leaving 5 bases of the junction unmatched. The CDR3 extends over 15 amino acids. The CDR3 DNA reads TGTGCCAGCAGTGAACGGACAGGGGCCGGCTATGGCTACACCTTC. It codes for CASSERTGAGYGYTF.

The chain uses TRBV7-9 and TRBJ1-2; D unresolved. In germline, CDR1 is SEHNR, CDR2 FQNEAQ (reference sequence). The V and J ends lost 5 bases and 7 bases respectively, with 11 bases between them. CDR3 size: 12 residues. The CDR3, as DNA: TGTGCCAGCAGCCCGGAGAGCCCTGGCTACACCTTC. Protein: CASSPESPGYTF.

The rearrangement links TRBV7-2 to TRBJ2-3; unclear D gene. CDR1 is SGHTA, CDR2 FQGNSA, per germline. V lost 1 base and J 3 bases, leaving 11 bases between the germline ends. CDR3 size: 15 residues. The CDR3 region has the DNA TGTGCCAGCAGCTTAGATTCGCAGAGGACAGATACGCAGTATTTT. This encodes CASSLDSQRTDTQYF.

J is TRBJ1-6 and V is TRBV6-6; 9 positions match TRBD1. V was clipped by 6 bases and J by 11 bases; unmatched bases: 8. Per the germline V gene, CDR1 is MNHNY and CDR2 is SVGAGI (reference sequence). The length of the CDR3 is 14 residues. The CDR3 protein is CASSAGQGLTPLHF. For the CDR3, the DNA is TGTGCCAGCAGCGCGGGACAGGGATTGACACCCCTCCACTTT.

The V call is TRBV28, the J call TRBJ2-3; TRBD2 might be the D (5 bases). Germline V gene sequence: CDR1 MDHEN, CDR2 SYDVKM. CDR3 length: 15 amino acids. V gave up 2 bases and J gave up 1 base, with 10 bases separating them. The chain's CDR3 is CASSLEGAGTDTQYF. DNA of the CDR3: TGTGCCAGCAGTTTAGAGGGAGCGGGCACAGATACGCAGTATTTT. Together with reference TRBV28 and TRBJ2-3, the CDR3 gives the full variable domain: DVKVTQSSRYLVKRTGEKVFLECVQDMDHENMFWYRQDPGLGLRLIYFSYDVKMKEKGDIPEGYSVSREKKERFSLILESASTNQTSMYLCASSLEGAGTDTQYFGPGTRLTVL.

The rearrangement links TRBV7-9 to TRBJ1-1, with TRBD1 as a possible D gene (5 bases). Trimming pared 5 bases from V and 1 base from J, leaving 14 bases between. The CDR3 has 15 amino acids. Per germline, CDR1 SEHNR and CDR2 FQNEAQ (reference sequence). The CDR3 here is CASSPSGVQNTEAFF. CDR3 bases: TGTGCCAGCAGCCCATCGGGGGTACAGAACACTGAAGCTTTCTTT.

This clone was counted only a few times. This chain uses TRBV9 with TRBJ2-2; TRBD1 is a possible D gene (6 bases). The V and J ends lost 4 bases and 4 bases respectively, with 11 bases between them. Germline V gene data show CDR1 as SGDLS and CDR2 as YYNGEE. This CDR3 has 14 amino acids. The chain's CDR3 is CASSPTGLTGELFF. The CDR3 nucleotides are TGTGCCAGCAGCCCGACAGGCCTCACCGGGGAGCTGTTTTTT.

CDR3 residues: CASSLASQGAGGYTF. The CDR3 nucleotides read TGCGCCAGCAGCTTGGCCTCACAGGGGGCGGGAGGCTACACCTTC. This chain uses TRBV5-1 with TRBJ1-2; 9 nucleotides align to TRBD1. V shed 0 bases and J 8 bases; nucleotides not matched to a gene: 8. Germline V gene data show CDR1 as SGHRS and CDR2 as YFSETQ. This CDR3 is 15 amino acids long.

CDR3 in amino acids: CASSPVQGEQPQHF. The CDR3 bases are TGTGCCAGCAGCCCGGTACAGGGGGAACAGCCCCAGCATTTT. The rearrangement links TRBV7-6 to TRBJ1-5, with 8 positions matching TRBD1. The CDR3 loop spans 14 amino acids. Per the germline V gene, CDR1 is SGHVS and CDR2 is FNYEAQ. V shed 5 bases, J shed 7 bases, and the junction held 7 bases outside the gene matches. The full variable domain, with the rest looked up from reference TRBV7-6 and TRBJ1-5, is GAGVSQSPRYKVTKRGQDVALRCDPISGHVSLYWYRQALGQGPEFLTYFNYEAQQDKSGLPNDRFSAERPEGSISTLTIQRTEQRDSAMYRCASSPVQGEQPQHFGDGTRLSIL.

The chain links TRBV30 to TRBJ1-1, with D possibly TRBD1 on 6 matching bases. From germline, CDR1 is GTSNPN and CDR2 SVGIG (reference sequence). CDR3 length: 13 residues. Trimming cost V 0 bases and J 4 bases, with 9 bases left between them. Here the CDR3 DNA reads TGTGCCTGGAGTGTACAGGGTAGCACTGAAGCTTTCTTT. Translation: CAWSVQGSTEAFF.

In nucleotides, the CDR3 is TGCGCCAGCAGCCAAGATTCTAGCGGGGGGGCCGCAGATACGCAGTATTTT. It specifies CASSQDSSGGAADTQYF. The chain uses TRBV4-1 and TRBJ2-3; TRBD2 matches 12 bases. This CDR3 contains 17 residues. V lost 0 bases and J lost 4; bases outside the gene matches: 5. Germline-derived CDR1 and CDR2 are MGHRA and YSYEKL.

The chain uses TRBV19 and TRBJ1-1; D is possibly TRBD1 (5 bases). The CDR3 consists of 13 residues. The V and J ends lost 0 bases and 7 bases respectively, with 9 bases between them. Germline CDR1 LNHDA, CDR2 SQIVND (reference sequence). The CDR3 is CASSIDRTGEAFF. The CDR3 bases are TGTGCCAGTAGTATAGATCGCACAGGTGAAGCTTTCTTT.

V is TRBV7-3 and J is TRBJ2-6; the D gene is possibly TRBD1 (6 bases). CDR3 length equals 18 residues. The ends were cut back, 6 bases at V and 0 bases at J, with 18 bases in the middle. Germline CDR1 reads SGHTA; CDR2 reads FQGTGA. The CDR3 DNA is TGTGCCAGCAGTCAAATGACAGGCCCCCCCTCTGGGGCCAACGTCCTGACTTTC. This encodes CASSQMTGPPSGANVLTF. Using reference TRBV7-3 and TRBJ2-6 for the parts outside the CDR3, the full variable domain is GAGVSQTPSNKVTEKGKYVELRCDPISGHTALYWYRQSLGQGPEFLIYFQGTGAADDSGLPNDRFFAVRPEGSVSTLKIQRTERGDSAVYLCASSQMTGPPSGANVLTFGAGSRLTVL.

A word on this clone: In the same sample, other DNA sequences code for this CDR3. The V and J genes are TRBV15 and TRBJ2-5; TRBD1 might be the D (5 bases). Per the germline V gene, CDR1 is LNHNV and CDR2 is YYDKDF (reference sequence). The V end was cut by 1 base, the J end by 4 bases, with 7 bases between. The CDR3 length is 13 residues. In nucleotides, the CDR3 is TGTGCCACCAGCAGAGGGGGCGGAGAGACCCAGTACTTC. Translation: CATSRGGGETQYF.

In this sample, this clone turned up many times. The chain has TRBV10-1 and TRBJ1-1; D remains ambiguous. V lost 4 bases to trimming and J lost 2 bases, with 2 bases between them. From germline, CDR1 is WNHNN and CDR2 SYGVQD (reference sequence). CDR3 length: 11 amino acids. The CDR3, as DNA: TGCGCCAGCAGTGTAAACACTGAAGCTTTCTTT. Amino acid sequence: CASSVNTEAFF.